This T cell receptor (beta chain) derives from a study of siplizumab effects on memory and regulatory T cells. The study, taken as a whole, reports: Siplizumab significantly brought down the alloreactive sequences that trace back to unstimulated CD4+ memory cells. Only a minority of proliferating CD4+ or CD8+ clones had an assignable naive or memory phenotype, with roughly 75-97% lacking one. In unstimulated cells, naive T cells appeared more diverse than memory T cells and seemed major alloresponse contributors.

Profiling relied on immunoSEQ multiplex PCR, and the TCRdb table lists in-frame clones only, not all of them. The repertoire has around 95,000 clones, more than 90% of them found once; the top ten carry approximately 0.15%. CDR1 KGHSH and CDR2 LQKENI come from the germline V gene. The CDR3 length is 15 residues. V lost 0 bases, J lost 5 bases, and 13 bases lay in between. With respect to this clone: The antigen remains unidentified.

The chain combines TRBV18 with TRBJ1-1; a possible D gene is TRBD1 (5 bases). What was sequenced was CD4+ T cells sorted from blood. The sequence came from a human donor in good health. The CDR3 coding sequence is TGTGCCAGCTCACCACCGGAGGGGAGGGGAACTGAAGCTTTCTTT. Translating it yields CASSPPEGRGTEAFF.